This is a list of T cell receptor beta chains from one sample in a study of cytomegalovirus exposure and HLA in healthy donors. Assay: immunoSEQ multiplex PCR; the TCRdb copy retains only in-frame clones and omits some. The sample lists roughly 120,000 clones, 81% occurring once. Sequencing was done on a sample of PBMCs. These receptors originate from a woman in her twenties or thirties in good health and CMV-seronegative. Both conserved end residues are trimmed from each CDR3.

TRBV10-3,TRBJ1-1,AIGLMNTEAF
TRBV6-5,TRBJ2-1,ASSYLPGNTNEQF
TRBV7-8,TRBJ2-3,ASSRMAMGGSDTQY
TRBV9,TRBJ2-1,ASSPHHVLRYNEQF
TRBV6-6,TRBJ2-1,ASSYRGANNEQF
TRBV9,TRBJ1-1,ASSVAVSGEAF
TRBV6-1,TRBJ1-1,ASSGDRVYTEAF
TRBV11-2,TRBJ2-5,ASSPRTRRRETQY
TRBV6-1,TRBJ2-4,ASRDDRGNIQY
TRBV5-1,TRBJ2-2,ASSSTGYSNTGELF
TRBV29-1,TRBJ2-7,SVGDRGSSEQY
TRBV10-3,TRBJ2-7,AISEESYEQY
TRBV5-1,TRBJ2-3,ASSSRLATSTDTQY
TRBV4-1,TRBJ2-7,ASSLTAGTSSYEQY
TRBV10-3,TRBJ2-7,AISESPDSYEQY
TRBV7-9,TRBJ1-3,SSSFPPRGYTGNTIY
TRBV18,TRBJ1-2,ASSPGGDHYGYT
TRBV7-2,TRBJ2-7,ASSLDNPYEQY
TRBV7-2,TRBJ2-3,ASSLGSGTSGGDTQY
TRBV9,TRBJ2-3,ASSVAASVDTQY
TRBV6-6,TRBJ2-7,ASIDGQGSYEQY
TRBV4-1,TRBJ2-5,ASSQVQRQETQY
TRBV5-1,TRBJ2-5,ASSFSGRARETQY
TRBV6-4,TRBJ2-3,ASSETGGNFADTQY
TRBV10-3,TRBJ1-2,AIHAGGEGGYT